This paragraph reports one T cell receptor beta chain. It lacks a known antigen. No base qualities exist here, and no much larger clone lies one base off it. The listed sequencing device is Illumina HiSeq 1500. The raw public data were reprocessed by TCRdb itself: fastp quality trimming at Q25, MiXCR clonotype calling, in-frame beta chains only. One record per CDR3 amino acid sequence lists the most common genes and DNA. The sample table shows 290,000 or so distinct CDR3 sequences, and more than 20% are seen once. The top ten clones comprise approximately 15% of the sample. The source of the sample is a study of T cell repertoires in cytomegalovirus infection (dated by TCRdb to between 2018 and 2020). With regard to the full study: Because public TCR beta signatures pointed to carriage of CMV infection together with the matching HLA type, the HLA type of each donor mattered for the analysis. What the authors observed across the whole study: The ex vivo response was dominated by HLA-C-restricted CMV-specific TCR beta clonotypes, which also provided the single most frequent clonotype in two of eight donors. Cumulative frequency of public TCR beta family members discriminated carriers of CMV infection plus the relevant HLA type in this cohort and an independent roughly 330-donor cohort.

The CDR3 spans 14 residues, from the cysteine through the phenylalanine. The retained sequence is limited to the CDR3, 42 bases, with the frame set at the first base. The germline V and J ends show losses of 6 bases and 6 bases respectively, and no gene match explains 7 bases of the junction. Per the germline V gene, SGHDN is the CDR1 and FVKESK is the CDR2. Material for sequencing was PBMCs. This TCR was recovered from a human donor in good health (CMV status not recorded). Some clones in this sample may be carry-over from other donors' samples. The chain is assembled from TRBV14 and TRBJ2-2; TRBD1 aligns with 7 central bases. At the DNA level, the sequence is TGTGCCAGCAGGTTCGGACAGGAGGCCGGGGAGCTGTTTTTT. This encodes CASRFGQEAGELFF. The CDR3, completed at both ends by the reference TRBV14 and TRBJ2-2 genes, gives the full variable domain EAGVTQFPSHSVIEKGQTVTLRCDPISGHDNLYWYRRVMGKEIKFLLHFVKESKQDESGMPNNRFLAERTGGTYSTLKVQPAELEDSGVYFCASRFGQEAGELFFGEGSRLTVL.